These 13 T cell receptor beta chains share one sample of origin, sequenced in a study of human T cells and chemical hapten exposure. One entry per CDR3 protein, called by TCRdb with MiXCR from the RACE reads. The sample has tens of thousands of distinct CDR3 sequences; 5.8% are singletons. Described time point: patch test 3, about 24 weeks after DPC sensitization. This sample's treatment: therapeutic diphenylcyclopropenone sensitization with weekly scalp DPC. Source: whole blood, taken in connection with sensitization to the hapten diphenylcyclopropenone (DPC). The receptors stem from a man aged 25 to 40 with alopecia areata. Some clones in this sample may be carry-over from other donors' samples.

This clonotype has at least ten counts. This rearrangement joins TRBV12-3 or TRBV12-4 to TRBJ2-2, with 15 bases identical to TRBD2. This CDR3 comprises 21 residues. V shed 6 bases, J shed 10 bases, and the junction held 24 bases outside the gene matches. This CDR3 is CASRVLGTSGGRDTGELELFF. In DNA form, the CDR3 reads TGTGCCAGCAGGGTTCTCGGGACTAGCGGGGGGCGGGACACCGGGGAGCTGGAGCTGTTTTTT.

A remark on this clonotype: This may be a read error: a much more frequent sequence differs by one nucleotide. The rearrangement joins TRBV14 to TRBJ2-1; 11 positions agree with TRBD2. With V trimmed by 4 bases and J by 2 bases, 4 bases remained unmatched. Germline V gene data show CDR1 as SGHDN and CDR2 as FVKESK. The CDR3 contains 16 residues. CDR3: CASSPLAGGPYNEQFF. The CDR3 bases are TGTGCCAGCAGCCCCCTAGCGGGAGGACCCTACAATGAGCAGTTCTTC.

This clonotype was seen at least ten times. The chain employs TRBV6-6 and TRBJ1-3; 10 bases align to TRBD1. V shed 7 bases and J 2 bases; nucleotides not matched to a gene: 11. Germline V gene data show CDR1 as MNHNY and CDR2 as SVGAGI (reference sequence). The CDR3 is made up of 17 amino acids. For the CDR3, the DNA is TGTGCCAGCACTAGAACTCCGGGGACAGGGGCTGGAAACACCATATATTTT. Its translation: CASTRTPGTGAGNTIYF.

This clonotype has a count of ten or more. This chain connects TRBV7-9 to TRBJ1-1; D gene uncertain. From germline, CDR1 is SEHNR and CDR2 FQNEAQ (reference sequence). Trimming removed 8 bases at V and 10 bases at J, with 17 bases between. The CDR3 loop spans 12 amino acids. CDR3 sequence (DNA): TGTGCCAGCCGTAAAGGAGGCACAGCAGCTTTCTTT. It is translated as CASRKGGTAAFF.

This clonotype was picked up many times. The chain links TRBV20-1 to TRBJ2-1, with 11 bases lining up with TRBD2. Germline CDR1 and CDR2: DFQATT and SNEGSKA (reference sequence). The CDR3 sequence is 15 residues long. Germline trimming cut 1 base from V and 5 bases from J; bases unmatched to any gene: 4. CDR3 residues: CSARAPLAGDNEQFF. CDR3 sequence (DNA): TGCAGTGCTAGAGCCCCACTAGCGGGAGACAATGAGCAGTTCTTC.

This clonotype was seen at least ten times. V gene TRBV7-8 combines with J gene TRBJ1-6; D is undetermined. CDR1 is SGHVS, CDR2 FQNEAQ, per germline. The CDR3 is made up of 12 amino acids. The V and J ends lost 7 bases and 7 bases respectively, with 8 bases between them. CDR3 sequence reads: CASTHGNSPLHF. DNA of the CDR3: TGTGCCAGCACCCATGGGAATTCACCCCTCCACTTT. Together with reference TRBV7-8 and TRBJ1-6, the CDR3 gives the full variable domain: GAGVSQSPRYKVAKRGQDVALRCDPISGHVSLFWYQQALGQGPEFLTYFQNEAQLDKSGLPSDRFFAERPEGSVSTLKIQRTQQEDSAVYLCASTHGNSPLHFGNGTRLTVT.

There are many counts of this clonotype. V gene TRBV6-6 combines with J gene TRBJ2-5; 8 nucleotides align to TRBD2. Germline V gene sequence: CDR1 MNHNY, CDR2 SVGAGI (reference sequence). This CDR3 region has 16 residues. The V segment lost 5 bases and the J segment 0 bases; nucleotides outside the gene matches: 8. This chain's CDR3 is CASSLGTRDYQETQYF. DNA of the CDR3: TGTGCCAGCAGTCTTGGGACTAGGGACTACCAAGAGACCCAGTACTTC.

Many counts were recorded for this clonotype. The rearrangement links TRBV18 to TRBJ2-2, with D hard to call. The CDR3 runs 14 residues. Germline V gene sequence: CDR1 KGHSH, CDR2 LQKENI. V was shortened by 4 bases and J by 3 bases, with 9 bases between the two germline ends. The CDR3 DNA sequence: TGTGCCAGCTCACTCCCCAGTTACACCGGGGAGCTGTTTTTT. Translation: CASSLPSYTGELFF.

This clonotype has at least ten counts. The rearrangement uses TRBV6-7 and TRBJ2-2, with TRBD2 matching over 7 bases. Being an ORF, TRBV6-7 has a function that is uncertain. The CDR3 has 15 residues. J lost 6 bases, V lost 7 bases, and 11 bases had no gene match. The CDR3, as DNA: TGTGCCAGCACCCTCCTCGGCGGGAGCCCCGGGGAGCTGTTTTTT. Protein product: CASTLLGGSPGELFF.

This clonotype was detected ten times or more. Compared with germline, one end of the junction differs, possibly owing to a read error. The CDR3 sequence is CASSLALSGQQHSYNSPLHF. CDR3 bases: TGTGCTAGCAGCTTAGCGCTTTCGGGACAGCAACACTCCTATAATTCACCCCTCCACTTT. The V call is TRBV7-7, the J call TRBJ1-6; 7 positions agree with TRBD1. CDR1 and CDR2 from the germline V gene are SSHAT and FNYEAQ (reference sequence). The CDR3 spans 20 residues.

CDR3: CASSQDLADSYEQYF. The CDR3 nucleotides are TGCGCCAGCAGCCAAGATCTAGCGGATTCCTACGAGCAGTACTTC. The rearrangement links TRBV4-1 to TRBJ2-7; 7 nucleotides align to TRBD2. The CDR3 is 15 residues long. Trimming at V came to 0 bases and at J to 1 base, leaving 3 bases not matched to a gene. CDR1 and CDR2 (germline): MGHRA, YSYEKL.

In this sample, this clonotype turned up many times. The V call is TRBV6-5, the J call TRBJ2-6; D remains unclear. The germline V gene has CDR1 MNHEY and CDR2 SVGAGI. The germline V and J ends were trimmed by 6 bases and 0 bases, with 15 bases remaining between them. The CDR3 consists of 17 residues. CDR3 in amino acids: CASSPPALISGANVLTF. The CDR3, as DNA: TGTGCCAGCAGCCCGCCAGCCCTCATCTCTGGGGCCAACGTCCTGACTTTC.

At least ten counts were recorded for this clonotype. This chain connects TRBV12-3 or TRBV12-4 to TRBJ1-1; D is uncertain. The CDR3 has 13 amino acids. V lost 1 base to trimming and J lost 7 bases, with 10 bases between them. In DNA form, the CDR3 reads TGTGCCAGCAGTTTAGGGCAGGCGGGTGAAGCTTTCTTT. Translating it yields CASSLGQAGEAFF.